The 20 T cell receptor beta chains in this list originate from one sample, sequenced in a study of CD8 T cells in ankylosing spondylitis. Findings and limits, study-wide: Apparently characteristic of ankylosing spondylitis blood was a TCR beta motif (eight highly homologous variants).

TCRdb ran MiXCR on the 5' RACE reads and lists one entry per CDR3 protein. This sample yields about 460,000 distinct CDR3 sequences, of which approximately 5.3% are seen a single time; under 4.5% belongs to the top ten. These receptors have no known antigen. Sequencing was done on a sample of blood, either unsorted or a sorted T cell fraction (not recorded which). The source is a male donor with ankylosing spondylitis.

This clonotype was seen at least ten times. The chain carries TRBV5-1 and TRBJ1-2; D is unclear. The CDR3 runs 14 residues. CDR1 and CDR2 (germline): SGHRS, YFSETQ. V was pared by 0 bases and J by 5 bases, with 11 bases between. Here the CDR3 DNA reads TGCGCCAGCAGCTTGGCCGAGGGTCGGTATGGCTACACCTTC. It translates to CASSLAEGRYGYTF.

To note about this clonotype: At one boundary the junction diverges from the germline segment, which might be a read error. V gene TRBV20-1 combines with J gene TRBJ2-1, with D tentatively TRBD2 (5 bases). The CDR3 length is 16 residues. In germline, CDR1 is DFQATT, CDR2 SNEGSKA (reference sequence). The CDR3 loop is CCARVEGPSSYNEQFF. The DNA for the CDR3 is TGCTGTGCTAGAGTTGAGGGCCCGAGCTCCTACAATGAGCAGTTCTTC.

This clonotype was seen many times. J is TRBJ1-1 and V is TRBV7-9; no clear D gene. CDR1 and CDR2 (germline): SEHNR, FQNEAQ (reference sequence). The CDR3 runs to 12 residues. With 3 bases removed from V and 6 bases from J, the gap between germline ends came to 8 bases. This chain's CDR3 is CASSLVEAEAFF. CDR3 nucleotide sequence: TGTGCCAGCAGCTTGGTTGAGGCTGAAGCTTTCTTT. Filled out from reference TRBV7-9 and TRBJ1-1, the complete variable domain reads DTGVSQNPRHKITKRGQNVTFRCDPISEHNRLYWYRQTLGQGPEFLTYFQNEAQLEKSRLLSDRFSAERPKGSFSTLEIQRTEQGDSAMYLCASSLVEAEAFFGQGTRLTVV.

This clonotype was seen ten or more times. The gene calls are TRBV7-8 and TRBJ2-7, with 8 bases lining up with TRBD2. Trimming took 3 bases from V and 0 from J; bases not matched to a gene: 4. CDR3 length: 15 amino acids. The V gene's germline CDR1 is SGHVS and CDR2 FQNEAQ. DNA for the CDR3: TGTGCCAGCAGCTTTACTACTAGCGGCTCCTACGAGCAGTACTTC. Amino acid sequence: CASSFTTSGSYEQYF.

Points on this clonotype: Being one base from a much bigger clone, this may be a read error. This chain uses TRBV20-1 with TRBJ2-7, with D unresolved. With 5 bases removed from V and 6 bases from J, the gap between germline ends came to 20 bases. CDR3 length: 14 residues. Germline loops: CDR1 DFQATT, CDR2 SNEGSKA (reference sequence). The CDR3 nucleotides read TGCAGTGCTCTGGGCGGTTTCACCTTGAGCGAGCAGTACTTC. Protein sequence: CSALGGFTLSEQYF.

This clonotype has a handful of counts. V usage is TRBV9 and J usage is TRBJ2-6, with D maybe TRBD2 (5 bases). The length of the CDR3 is 15 residues. Trimming cost V 4 bases and J 0 bases, with 8 bases left between them. Germline V gives CDR1 SGDLS, CDR2 YYNGEE. The CDR3 nucleotides read TGTGCCAGCAGCCCTGAGGGCTCTGGGGCCAACGTCCTGACTTTC. This translates into CASSPEGSGANVLTF.

This clonotype was counted many times. This chain links TRBV4-1 with TRBJ2-4, with 11 bases lining up with TRBD2. Germline assignment: CDR1 MGHRA and CDR2 YSYEKL. This CDR3 is 19 amino acids long. The ends lost 2 bases at V and 2 bases at J; junction bases unmatched: 11. The CDR3 DNA sequence: TGCGCCAGCAGCCAACGTCTCGGGACTAGCGGACTGTCCAAAAACATTCAGTACTTC. Encoded protein: CASSQRLGTSGLSKNIQYF.

Ten or more counts support this clonotype. The chain couples TRBV20-1 to TRBJ1-2, with D hard to call. The CDR3 has 15 residues. Deletions cut 6 bases from V and 0 bases from J, with 17 bases between. The V gene's germline CDR1 is DFQATT and CDR2 SNEGSKA (reference sequence). The CDR3: CSAPGLSGANYGYTF. The DNA of the CDR3 is TGCAGTGCCCCTGGGCTCTCGGGTGCTAACTATGGCTACACCTTC.

Only a few counts were recorded for this clonotype. The chain employs TRBV7-8 and TRBJ2-3; D gene ambiguous. V lost 1 base to trimming and J lost 0 bases, with 11 bases between them. The V gene's germline CDR1 is SGHVS and CDR2 FQNEAQ. The CDR3 sequence is 16 residues long. For the CDR3, the DNA is TGTGCCAGCAGCTTAGAGTACGTCCCTAGCACAGATACGCAGTATTTT. Protein sequence: CASSLEYVPSTDTQYF.

The V call is TRBV12-3 or TRBV12-4, the J call TRBJ1-2; a possible D gene is TRBD1 (5 bases). This CDR3 comprises 15 residues. V lost 10 bases and J 0 bases, leaving 18 bases between the germline ends. DNA for the CDR3: TGTGCCAACGGGAAATCGGGGGGAGCTAACTATGGCTACACCTTC. It codes for CANGKSGGANYGYTF.

This clonotype has at least ten counts. The genes are TRBV4-3 and TRBJ2-2; no clear D gene. V was cut by 1 base and J by 5 bases, with 8 bases left in between. Per germline, CDR1 LGHNA and CDR2 YSLEER. The CDR3 extends over 14 amino acids. CDR3 bases: TGCGCCAGCAGCCAAGGACGGAAAACCGGGGAGCTGTTTTTT. Encoded protein: CASSQGRKTGELFF.

Many counts were recorded for this clonotype. The chain recombines TRBV5-5 with TRBJ1-1; D is unclear. The ends were cut back, 2 bases at V and 1 base at J, with 6 bases in the middle. The CDR3 length is 13 residues. Germline V gives CDR1 SGHKS, CDR2 YYEKEE (reference sequence). CDR3 bases: TGTGCCAGCAGCTTCTACAAGAACACTGAAGCTTTCTTT. Translation gives CASSFYKNTEAFF.

This clonotype was picked up many times. The V and J genes are TRBV10-3 and TRBJ2-1, with D possibly matching TRBD2 (7 bases). The CDR3 spans 13 residues. The V end lost 9 bases, the J end lost 8 bases, and 17 bases lay between the germline ends. The germline gives CDR1 ENHRY, CDR2 SYGVKD. The CDR3 protein is CAMRGGREDEQFF. As DNA, the CDR3 is TGTGCCATGAGGGGGGGGAGGGAGGATGAGCAGTTCTTC.

On this clonotype: One end of the junction varies from germline; a read error may be responsible. The rearrangement links TRBV12-3 or TRBV12-4 to TRBJ2-1; the D is unclear. This CDR3 is built from 13 residues. The CDR3 reads CVSSKTNIGEQFF. The CDR3 nucleotides are TGTGTCAGCAGCAAGACGAATATCGGTGAGCAGTTCTTC.

This clonotype has ten or more counts. The rearrangement links TRBV24-1 to TRBJ2-2; no firm D call. The CDR3 runs 15 residues. Trimming pared 1 base from V and 2 bases from J, leaving 7 bases between. Germline values: CDR1 KGHDR, CDR2 SFDVKD. CDR3 bases: TGTGCCACCAGTGATTTTAGCTCCAACACCGGGGAGCTGTTTTTT. This gives the protein CATSDFSSNTGELFF.

The table lists this clonotype with many counts. The chain combines TRBV27 with TRBJ1-2, with 8 bases lining up with TRBD1. The CDR3 length is 15 residues. J lost 4 bases, V lost 8 bases, and 12 bases had no gene match. Germline CDR1 MNHEY, CDR2 SMNVEV (reference sequence). CDR3 in DNA: TGTGCCAGCTCCCCCATAACAGGGGGTTTCTATGGCTACACCTTC. This sequence encodes CASSPITGGFYGYTF.

This clonotype occurred many times. The gene calls are TRBV5-6 and TRBJ1-3; D call uncertain. V lost 1 base, J lost 2 bases, and 10 bases lay in between. This CDR3 is built from 15 residues. Germline V gene data show CDR1 as SGHDT and CDR2 as YYEEEE. The CDR3 loop is CASSLLGGTGNTIYF. CDR3 DNA: TGTGCCAGCAGCTTGTTAGGAGGGACTGGAAACACCATATATTTT. Supplemented by reference TRBV5-6 and TRBJ1-3, the full variable domain reads DAGVTQSPTHLIKTRGQQVTLRCSPKSGHDTVSWYQQALGQGPQFIFQYYEEEERQRGNFPDRFSGHQFPNYSSELNVNALLLGDSALYLCASSLLGGTGNTIYFGEGSWLTVV.

The table lists this clonotype with many counts. The chain carries TRBV29-1 and TRBJ2-7; no reliable D call. Germline lookup yields CDR1 SQVTM and CDR2 ANQGSEA. The CDR3 is made up of 12 amino acids. V lost 5 bases, J lost 2 bases, and 10 bases lay in between. The CDR3, as DNA: TGCAGCGTTAAAGCACAGACCTACGAGCAGTACTTC. Its protein is CSVKAQTYEQYF.

This chain joins TRBV20-1 and TRBJ1-2, with TRBD1 matching 8 bases. The CDR3 extends over 14 amino acids. The germline gives CDR1 DFQATT, CDR2 SNEGSKA (reference sequence). J was trimmed by 3 bases and V by 2 bases; bases with no gene match: 5. The CDR3: CSARQGAGDYGYTF. The CDR3 DNA follows: TGCAGTGCTAGACAGGGGGCGGGGGACTATGGCTACACCTTC.

This clonotype appeared many times. The chain recombines TRBV6-5 with TRBJ2-2, with a tentative D call TRBD2 (5 bases). Between the trimmed V and J ends, which lost 2 bases and 4 bases, there was a span of 14 bases. The CDR3 spans 16 residues. CDR1 and CDR2 (germline): MNHEY, SVGAGI. CDR3 bases: TGTGCCAGCAGTTACGTCCAATCTCGGGGCACCGGGGAGCTGTTTTTT. Translation: CASSYVQSRGTGELFF.